Listed here are 28 T cell receptor beta chains from one sample, sequenced in a study of T cell responses to AZD1222 COVID-19 vaccine. Only in-frame clones appear in the TCRdb table, and some are missing; sequencing was by immunoSEQ multiplex PCR. The sample lists about 150,000 clones, approximately 94% occurring once. The sample was peripheral blood, taken on day 0 of AZD1222 vaccination. The receptors were sampled from an adult in good health.

The table lists this clone with a few counts. The chain employs TRBV30 and TRBJ1-5; tentatively, D is TRBD1 (5 bases). The V end was cut by 4 bases, the J end by 0 bases, with 16 bases between. CDR1 is GTSNPN, CDR2 SVGIG, per germline (reference sequence). CDR3 length: 16 residues. The CDR3 here is CAWKSEGVFSNQPQHF. CDR3 bases: TGTGCCTGGAAATCGGAAGGGGTATTTAGCAATCAGCCCCAGCATTTT.

This clone was counted only a few times. V and J are TRBV18 and TRBJ2-3; weak D call: TRBD2 (7 bases). CDR1 is KGHSH and CDR2 is LQKENI in the germline V gene. V was pared by 3 bases and J by 3 bases, with 13 bases between. The CDR3 covers 15 residues. The CDR3 is CASSPLGGTTDTQYF. The CDR3 DNA is TGTGCCAGCTCACCCTTGGGGGGGACAACAGATACGCAGTATTTT.

The rearrangement links TRBV5-4 to TRBJ2-3; TRBD1 is a possible D gene (5 bases). The V and J ends lost 1 base and 0 bases respectively, with 9 bases between them. CDR3 length: 15 amino acids. The germline CDR1 and CDR2 sequences are SGHNT and YYREEE (reference sequence). Written as DNA, the CDR3 is TGTGCCAGCAGCTTGTGGACATCTAGCACAGATACGCAGTATTTT. Protein product: CASSLWTSSTDTQYF.

This chain uses TRBV5-6 with TRBJ2-1; 7 nucleotides line up with TRBD2. The junction had 7 bases not matched to a gene; V was cut back by 2 bases and J by 8 bases. CDR1 and CDR2 from the germline V gene are SGHDT and YYEEEE. This CDR3 contains 14 residues. CDR3: CASSFGLDGDEQFF. In nucleotides, the CDR3 is TGTGCCAGCAGCTTTGGACTAGATGGGGATGAGCAGTTCTTC.

V usage is TRBV10-1 and J usage is TRBJ1-5; D is unclear. Trimming shortened V by 3 bases and J by 5 bases, and 5 bases separated the two germline ends. CDR3 size: 12 residues. Germline V gene lookup returns CDR1 WNHNN and CDR2 SYGVQD (reference sequence). The CDR3 protein is CASSDTYQPQHF. The CDR3 DNA follows: TGCGCCAGCAGTGACACATATCAGCCCCAGCATTTT.

The chain employs TRBV5-6 and TRBJ1-6; D is unresolved. CDR1 SGHDT and CDR2 YYEEEE come from the germline V gene. Trimming took off 0 bases at V and 6 bases at J, with 10 bases between the two ends. The CDR3 totals 15 residues. CDR3 region: CASSLVSRGNSPLHF. In DNA form, the CDR3 reads TGTGCCAGCAGCTTGGTCAGCCGAGGTAATTCACCCCTCCACTTT.

As DNA, the CDR3 is TGTGCCAGCAGCCTATCGAACACTGAAGCTTTCTTT. Residues: CASSLSNTEAFF. V usage is TRBV7-9 and J usage is TRBJ1-1; D is undetermined. In germline, CDR1 is SEHNR, CDR2 FQNEAQ (reference sequence). V dropped 5 bases and J dropped 1 base, with 5 bases sitting between them. This CDR3 has 12 amino acids.

The rearrangement links TRBV7-9 to TRBJ1-3; D not resolved. The CDR3 length is 15 residues. Germline V gene lookup returns CDR1 SEHNR and CDR2 FQNEAQ (reference sequence). The V end was cut by 5 bases, the J end by 4 bases, with 15 bases between. This chain's CDR3 is CASSQTISPGNTIYF. DNA of the CDR3: TGTGCCAGCAGCCAGACGATCTCCCCCGGAAACACCATATATTTT.

This chain connects TRBV9 to TRBJ1-4, with D unresolved. Trimming left V 0 bases short and J 4 bases short, with 10 bases between. The V gene's germline CDR1 is SGDLS and CDR2 YYNGEE. The CDR3 length is 15 residues. Here the CDR3 reads CASSVGTGNNEKLFF. The CDR3 nucleotides are TGTGCCAGCAGCGTAGGGACCGGCAATAATGAAAAACTGTTTTTT.

This rearrangement joins TRBV6-2 or TRBV6-3 to TRBJ2-7, with TRBD2 identical over 10 bases. Trimming at V came to 4 bases and at J to 5 bases, leaving 5 bases not matched to a gene. This CDR3 comprises 14 residues. The germline CDR1 and CDR2 sequences are MNHEY and SVGEGT. The CDR3 sequence is CASSSTSGTNEQYF. For the CDR3, the DNA is TGTGCCAGCAGTTCAACTAGCGGGACTAACGAGCAGTACTTC.

The gene calls are TRBV27 and TRBJ1-2, with 10 bases aligning to TRBD1. This CDR3 has 14 residues. J was trimmed by 8 bases and V by 6 bases; bases with no gene match: 9. Per germline, CDR1 MNHEY and CDR2 SMNVEV (reference sequence). CDR3 bases: TGTGCCAGCAGCGACCCCGGACAGGGGGGGGGCTACACCTTC. It encodes CASSDPGQGGGYTF.

V usage is TRBV28 and J usage is TRBJ1-2; D gene ambiguous. Deletions cut 4 bases from V and 4 bases from J, with 16 bases between. Germline-derived CDR1 and CDR2 are MDHEN and SYDVKM. The CDR3 has 15 amino acids. CDR3 sequence: CASSWTFTGGYGYTF. The CDR3 DNA follows: TGTGCCAGCAGTTGGACGTTCACCGGTGGCTATGGCTACACCTTC.

V gene TRBV19 combines with J gene TRBJ2-2, with 11 bases aligning to TRBD2. The trim removed 6 bases at V and 1 base at J, leaving 7 bases unmatched. Germline V gene lookup returns CDR1 LNHDA and CDR2 SQIVND (reference sequence). CDR3 length: 17 residues. The CDR3 region is CASSEPGLAENTGELFF. CDR3 in DNA: TGTGCCAGTAGCGAGCCGGGACTAGCGGAGAACACCGGGGAGCTGTTTTTT.

The chain uses TRBV9 and TRBJ1-1; perhaps TRBD1 as D (5 bases). This CDR3 region has 17 residues. Looked up from germline, CDR1 is SGDLS and CDR2 is YYNGEE. Trimming cost V 1 base and J 0 bases, with 16 bases left between them. CDR3 DNA sequence: TGTGCCAGCAGCGTATCTCGGGTTGGGGGACTGAACACTGAAGCTTTCTTT. It translates to CASSVSRVGGLNTEAFF.

V is TRBV19 and J is TRBJ2-7; either TRBD1 or TRBD2 may supply D (7 bases each). Germline loops: CDR1 LNHDA, CDR2 SQIVND (reference sequence). V was cut by 3 bases and J by 1 base, with 16 bases left in between. The CDR3 has 16 residues. This CDR3 reads CASSIGGTVYSYEQYF. DNA of the CDR3: TGTGCCAGTAGTATCGGGGGGACAGTCTATTCCTACGAGCAGTACTTC.

The chain joins TRBV6-5 to TRBJ2-1; 13 nucleotides agree with TRBD2. J lost 7 bases, V lost 6 bases, and 6 bases had no gene match. Germline V gives CDR1 MNHEY, CDR2 SVGAGI. The CDR3 is 15 amino acids. Here the CDR3 DNA reads TGTGCCAGCAGCTTGACTAGCGGGAGGAATAATGAGCAGTTCTTC. Translation: CASSLTSGRNNEQFF.

V usage is TRBV5-4 and J usage is TRBJ2-3; the match to TRBD2 covers 7 bases. With 6 bases clipped from V and 4 bases from J, the junction kept 8 bases outside the gene matches. This CDR3 contains 14 residues. Per the germline V gene, CDR1 is SGHNT and CDR2 is YYREEE (reference sequence). The CDR3 protein is CASTSAGVADTQYF. The CDR3 DNA sequence: TGTGCCAGCACCTCGGCGGGAGTGGCAGATACGCAGTATTTT.

The chain combines TRBV19 with TRBJ2-1, with a possible D match to TRBD1 (5 bases). Trimming removed 2 bases at V and 6 bases at J, with 14 bases between. This CDR3 spans 15 amino acids. Germline assignment: CDR1 LNHDA and CDR2 SQIVND (reference sequence). CDR3 nucleotide sequence: TGTGCCAGTAGTATACGAAGGGGTTGGGCCAATGAGCAGTTCTTC. As protein: CASSIRRGWANEQFF.

This clone has a single count. V and J are TRBV30 and TRBJ1-2; perhaps TRBD1 as D (6 bases). The CDR3 length is 14 residues. The germline CDR1 and CDR2 sequences are GTSNPN and SVGIG (reference sequence). Deletions cut 1 base from V and 7 bases from J, with 16 bases between. CDR3 sequence: CAWSGVPGVGGYTF. The CDR3 DNA is TGTGCCTGGAGTGGAGTCCCAGGGGTGGGTGGCTACACCTTC.

V and J are TRBV2 and TRBJ2-1; D perhaps matches TRBD1 (7 bases). V dropped 4 bases and J dropped 10 bases, with 17 bases sitting between them. The CDR3 is made up of 14 amino acids. The germline V gene encodes CDR1 SNHLY and CDR2 FYNNEI. This CDR3 is CASSGSTGRREQFF. CDR3 coding DNA: TGTGCCAGCAGTGGATCGACAGGGAGGCGGGAGCAGTTCTTC.

The chain joins TRBV3-1 (or the pseudogene TRBV3-2) to TRBJ2-1, with 13 bases aligning to TRBD2. The ends lost 4 bases at V and 3 bases at J; junction bases unmatched: 0. The CDR3 is 15 residues long. CDR1 is LGHDT and CDR2 is YNNKEL in the germline V gene (reference sequence). The CDR3 bases are TGTGCCAGCAGCCGGACTAGCGGGGGCTACAATGAGCAGTTCTTC. Protein product: CASSRTSGGYNEQFF.

This sequence joins TRBV7-9 and TRBJ2-7; D gene uncertain. The V end was cut by 3 bases, the J end by 2 bases, with 5 bases between. The CDR3 is 12 residues long. CDR1 is SEHNR, CDR2 FQNEAQ, per germline (reference sequence). Here the CDR3 DNA reads TGTGCCAGCAGCTTCGACCCCTACGAGCAGTACTTC. Amino acids: CASSFDPYEQYF.

The chain employs TRBV12-3 or TRBV12-4 and TRBJ2-3, with TRBD2 matching over 7 bases. The CDR3 consists of 13 residues. Unmatched junction bases numbered 3, after V lost 6 bases and J lost 3 bases. In DNA form, the CDR3 reads TGTGCCAGCAGGGATAGCGGGACAGATACGCAGTATTTT. It specifies CASRDSGTDTQYF.

The chain is built from TRBV4-1 and TRBJ1-6, with a tentative D call TRBD1 (6 bases). V lost 1 base and J lost 7, with 11 bases in between. Per the germline V gene, CDR1 is MGHRA and CDR2 is YSYEKL. This CDR3 spans 15 amino acids. The DNA of the CDR3 is TGCGCCAGCAGCCAAGCGGGGGGGGCGAATTCACCCCTCCACTTT. It specifies CASSQAGGANSPLHF.

This chain joins TRBV20-1 and TRBJ1-5; weak D call: TRBD1 (6 bases). The CDR3 spans 15 residues. CDR1 and CDR2 (germline): DFQATT, SNEGSKA (reference sequence). Trimming cost V 3 bases and J 2 bases, with 14 bases left between them. CDR3 in amino acids: CSASYTGQGNQPQHF. CDR3 nucleotides: TGCAGTGCTAGTTATACGGGACAAGGCAATCAGCCCCAGCATTTT.

V usage is TRBV10-1 and J usage is TRBJ2-3, with unresolved D. The CDR3 runs to 13 residues. Trimming removed 2 bases at V and 6 bases at J, with 9 bases between. Germline CDR1 reads WNHNN; CDR2 reads SYGVQD (reference sequence). CDR3 sequence (DNA): TGCGCCAGCAGTGAGGGGGTCCGGGATACGCAGTATTTT. Translated: CASSEGVRDTQYF.

The rearrangement uses TRBV2 and TRBJ1-2; D gene ambiguous. The V and J ends lost 3 bases and 0 bases respectively, with 5 bases between them. Germline V gives CDR1 SNHLY, CDR2 FYNNEI. This CDR3 contains 13 residues. CDR3 sequence: CASSETANYGYTF. As DNA, the CDR3 is TGTGCCAGCAGTGAGACTGCTAACTATGGCTACACCTTC.

This clone was recorded only once. This chain uses TRBV4-2 with TRBJ2-7; no definite D call. Germline V gene data show CDR1 as LGHNA and CDR2 as YNFKEQ. This CDR3 is 14 amino acids long. V gave up 1 base and J gave up 1 base, with 8 bases separating them. The CDR3 coding sequence is TGTGCCAGCAGCCAAGTTAGGGAATCCTACGAGCAGTACTTC. Its protein product is CASSQVRESYEQYF.